This passage covers 12 T cell receptor beta chains from one sample sequenced in a study of CD8+CD57+ T cells in acquired aplastic anemia (dated by TCRdb to about 2018). Flow cytometry had shown CD8+CD57+ cell expansion in the patients selected for sequencing. Data came from an Illumina HiSeq 2000. TCR beta VDJ combination and CDR3 sequence profiling used genomic DNA as the template. TCRdb trimmed public reads at Q25 via fastp, called clones via MiXCR and kept in-frame beta chains. Here each entry gathers all rows of one CDR3 protein and keeps the most common genes and DNA. The sample table holds some 200,000 distinct CDR3 sequences, of which approximately 60% were seen once. The biggest ten clones account for around three fifths of the sample. Sequenced material: sorted CD4+, CD8+, or CD8+CD57+ T cells (not recorded which) from PBMCs. The source is a human donor with aplastic anemia.

This clonotype has only a few counts. This sequence joins TRBV15 and TRBJ2-7; D might be TRBD1 (5 bases). Germline V gives CDR1 LNHNV, CDR2 YYDKDF (reference sequence). Trimming shortened V by 1 base and J by 6 bases, and 16 bases separated the two germline ends. The CDR3 length is 15 residues. This CDR3 is CATSRGSSTVPEQYF. The CDR3 region has the DNA TGTGCCACCAGCAGAGGTAGTTCGACAGTTCCCGAGCAGTACTTC.

The chain links TRBV19 to TRBJ1-4; the D gene is possibly TRBD1 (6 bases). Deletions cut 10 bases from V and 5 bases from J, with 17 bases between. The CDR3 covers 14 residues. CDR1 and CDR2 (germline): LNHDA, SQIVND (reference sequence). The CDR3 region is CATRRTAGNEKLFF. CDR3 coding DNA: TGTGCCACCCGGCGGACAGCTGGGAATGAAAAACTGTTTTTT.

The chain links TRBV20-1 to TRBJ1-6; D is unclear. V dropped 4 bases and J dropped 0 bases, with 13 bases sitting between them. The CDR3 contains 16 residues. CDR1 and CDR2 from the germline V gene are DFQATT and SNEGSKA (reference sequence). The CDR3 DNA sequence: TGCAGTGCTACCCCGGTCGTGAGCTCCTATAATTCACCCCTCCACTTT. Translated: CSATPVVSSYNSPLHF.

This clonotype was counted once. V and J are TRBV19 and TRBJ2-1, with 7 positions matching TRBD2. This CDR3 has 15 amino acids. V lost 6 bases and J lost 7; bases outside the gene matches: 12. Germline CDR1 and CDR2: LNHDA and SQIVND (reference sequence). The CDR3 DNA follows: TGTGCCAGTAGGCGACTAGCCCACTCGGAAAATGAGCAGTTCTTC. Translation gives CASRRLAHSENEQFF.

V usage is TRBV7-6 and J usage is TRBJ2-7; D remains unclear. The CDR3 length is 15 residues. CDR1 is SGHVS and CDR2 is FNYEAQ in the germline V gene. Trimming left V 5 bases short and J 1 base short, with 15 bases between. The CDR3 DNA is TGTGCCAGCAGCCCTACGCCAGCCCTTTCCTACGAGCAGTACTTC. Translation: CASSPTPALSYEQYF.

The gene calls are TRBV25-1 and TRBJ1-4; no firm D call. The CDR3 totals 13 residues. The ends were cut back, 1 base at V and 7 bases at J, with 7 bases in the middle. Germline values: CDR1 MGHDK, CDR2 SYGVNS. The DNA of the CDR3 is TGTGCCAGCAGTGAATTCGACGGTGAAAAACTGTTTTTT. Protein: CASSEFDGEKLFF.

This sequence joins TRBV19 and TRBJ1-1; 7 bases fit TRBD1. The CDR3 length is 13 residues. In germline, CDR1 is LNHDA, CDR2 SQIVND (reference sequence). V was pared by 6 bases and J by 6 bases, with 7 bases of the junction left unmatched. The CDR3 DNA is TGTGCCAGTAGCCTGACCGGGACAGCTGAAGCTTTCTTT. It yields the protein CASSLTGTAEAFF.

As to this clonotype: The junction shows a germline mismatch at one end, possibly a read error. CDR3 in DNA: TGTGCTAGCAGCTCCGGGACAGGGGCTGAAGCTTTCTTT. Protein sequence: CASSSGTGAEAFF. The J gene is TRBJ1-1, the V gene TRBV7-7; the match to TRBD1 covers 10 bases. CDR1 is SSHAT and CDR2 is FNYEAQ in the germline V gene (reference sequence). CDR3 length: 13 amino acids.

V gene TRBV7-8 combines with J gene TRBJ2-7; TRBD1 agrees at 7 bases. V was clipped by 5 bases and J by 5 bases; unmatched bases: 9. The CDR3 is 14 residues long. Germline V gene data show CDR1 as SGHVS and CDR2 as FQNEAQ. For the CDR3, the DNA is TGTGCCAGCAGCGCGCGCTACAGGGGCGACGAGCAGTACTTC. This sequence encodes CASSARYRGDEQYF.

The chain couples TRBV7-2 to TRBJ1-6; the D is unclear. From germline, CDR1 is SGHTA and CDR2 FQGNSA. Trimming took off 3 bases at V and 6 bases at J, with 6 bases between the two ends. The CDR3 has 13 amino acids. CDR3 coding DNA: TGTGCCAGCAGCTTGAGGATTAATTCACCCCTCCACTTT. Encoded protein: CASSLRINSPLHF.

The rearrangement joins TRBV20-1 to TRBJ2-3, with D possibly being TRBD2 (6 bases). Trimming pared 5 bases from V and 3 bases from J, leaving 15 bases between. Per germline, CDR1 DFQATT and CDR2 SNEGSKA (reference sequence). This CDR3 region has 14 residues. The CDR3: CSAGPGTLTDTQYF. The CDR3 DNA is TGCAGTGCTGGACCAGGGACTTTGACAGATACGCAGTATTTT.

The chain is built from TRBV7-9 and TRBJ2-1; a weak D match, TRBD2 (5 bases). V gave up 8 bases and J gave up 0 bases, with 17 bases separating them. Germline lookup yields CDR1 SEHNR and CDR2 FQNEAQ (reference sequence). The CDR3 runs 16 residues. The chain's CDR3 is CASFSSRRLSYNEQFF. CDR3 in DNA: TGTGCCAGCTTTTCTAGCCGACGCCTCTCCTACAATGAGCAGTTCTTC. Using reference TRBV7-9 and TRBJ2-1 for the parts outside the CDR3, the full variable domain is DTGVSQNPRHKITKRGQNVTFRCDPISEHNRLYWYRQTLGQGPEFLTYFQNEAQLEKSRLLSDRFSAERPKGSFSTLEIQRTEQGDSAMYLCASFSSRRLSYNEQFFGPGTRLTVL.